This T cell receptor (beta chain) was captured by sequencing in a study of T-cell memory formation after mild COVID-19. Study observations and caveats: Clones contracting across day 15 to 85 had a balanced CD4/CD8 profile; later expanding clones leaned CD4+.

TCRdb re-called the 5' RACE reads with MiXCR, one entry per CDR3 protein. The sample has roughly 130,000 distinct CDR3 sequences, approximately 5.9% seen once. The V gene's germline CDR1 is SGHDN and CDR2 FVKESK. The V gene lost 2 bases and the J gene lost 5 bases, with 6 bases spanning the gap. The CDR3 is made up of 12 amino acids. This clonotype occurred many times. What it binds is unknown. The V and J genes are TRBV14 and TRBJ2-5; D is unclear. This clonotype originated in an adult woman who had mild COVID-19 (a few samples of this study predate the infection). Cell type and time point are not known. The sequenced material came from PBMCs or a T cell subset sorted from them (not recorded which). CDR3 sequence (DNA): TGTGCCAGCAGCCAATCCGGTGAGACCCAGTACTTC. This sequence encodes CASSQSGETQYF.